This is a list of T cell receptor beta chains from one sample in a study of T cell responses to AZD1222 COVID-19 vaccine. Libraries were prepared by immunoSEQ multiplex PCR; TCRdb keeps only in-frame clonotypes and omits some of them. Here the sample spans some 110,000 clones, 88% being singletons. This specimen consisted of peripheral blood, obtained on day 0 of AZD1222 vaccination. The receptors originated from an adult in good health. Both conserved end residues are part of each CDR3. A D gene is named only where the DNA matches it firmly. Clone size, where shown, is once, few, many, or a class for clones that have expanded.

V gene	CDR3 length	J gene	D gene	clone size	CDR3 DNA	CDR3 protein
TRBV28	12	TRBJ1-1	.	.	TGTGCCAGCCATACCGGTAAGGGGCGCGCTTTCTTT	CASHTGKGRAFF
TRBV7-2	17	TRBJ2-7	TRBD2	few	TGTGCCAGCAGCTTAGCCTCTAGCGGTCTAAGCTCCTACGAGCAGTACTTC	CASSLASSGLSSYEQYF
TRBV4-1	13	TRBJ1-1	.	.	TGCGCCAGCAGCCATCTCTCCGGCCCGGAAGCTTTCTTT	CASSHLSGPEAFF
TRBV7-9	15	TRBJ1-4	TRBD1	.	TGTGCCAGCAGCTACCCTGGGACAGTCGGGGAAAAACTGTTTTTT	CASSYPGTVGEKLFF
TRBV3-1/TRBV3-2	16	TRBJ1-2	TRBD1	.	TGTGCCAGCAGCCCCTATAGACGGGACAGGGGAAGTGGCTACACCTTC	CASSPYRRDRGSGYTF
TRBV25-1	18	TRBJ2-5	TRBD2	.	TGTGCCAGCAGTGAACTCGCGGGGGGTAGGGGACTACAAGAGACCCAGTACTTC	CASSELAGGRGLQETQYF
TRBV28	14	TRBJ1-4	TRBD1	.	TGTGCCAGCAGTCTCCGGACAGGGTTCGAAAAACTGTTTTTT	CASSLRTGFEKLFF
TRBV4-1	15	TRBJ2-7	TRBD1	.	TGCGCCAGCAGCCACTTGGGGGACAGGGATTATGAGCAGTACTTC	CASSHLGDRDYEQYF
TRBV24-1	13	TRBJ1-5	.	.	TGTGCCATACAACAGGGTGTCAGTCAGCCCCAGCATTTT	CAIQQGVSQPQHF
TRBV5-1	13	TRBJ2-5	.	.	TGCGCCAGCACGGCGAGGGGTGAGGAGACCCAGTACTTC	CASTARGEETQYF
TRBV6-5	12	TRBJ1-1	.	.	TGTGCCAGCAGTTGGGGGAACACTGAAGCTTTCTTT	CASSWGNTEAFF
TRBV28	15	TRBJ1-4	.	.	TGTGCCAGCAGGCCCCAGGGGAGAGTAGCTGAAAAACTGTTTTTT	CASRPQGRVAEKLFF
TRBV2	13	TRBJ2-7	TRBD1	.	TGTGCCAGCAGTGAAGAGACAGGGTTCGAGCAGTACTTC	CASSEETGFEQYF
TRBV4-3	16	TRBJ2-3	TRBD1	once	TGCGCCAGCAGCCATAACAGGGGAAGGAGGACAGATACGCAGTATTTT	CASSHNRGRRTDTQYF
TRBV19	16	TRBJ2-7	TRBD1	.	TGTGCCAGTAGTACAGCGACAGGGGTGATAGGGTACGAGCAGTACTTC	CASSTATGVIGYEQYF
TRBV2	14	TRBJ1-1	TRBD1	few	TGTGCCAGCAATTCACAGGGGGGTTTTGGTGAAGCTTTCTTT	CASNSQGGFGEAFF
TRBV19	15	TRBJ2-2	.	.	TGTGCCAGTAGTGTATCGGACTTGAACACCGGGGAGCTGTTTTTT	CASSVSDLNTGELFF
TRBV19	11	TRBJ1-3	.	.	TGTGCCAGCACCTCTGGAAACACCATATATTTT	CASTSGNTIYF
TRBV5-1	16	TRBJ2-1	TRBD2	.	TGCGCCAGCAGCTTGGGGGCGGGACTAGCGGACAATGAGCAGTTCTTC	CASSLGAGLADNEQFF
TRBV9	16	TRBJ2-3	TRBD2	.	TGTGCCAGCAGCACCCGGATAGCGGGGAGCACAGATACGCAGTATTTT	CASSTRIAGSTDTQYF
TRBV18	13	TRBJ1-2	.	.	TGTGCCAGCTCACCAGGGCACCTGGGTGGCTACACCTTC	CASSPGHLGGYTF
TRBV19	13	TRBJ2-1	TRBD1	.	TGTGCCAGTAATCCGACAGGGTTTAATGAGCAGTTCTTC	CASNPTGFNEQFF
TRBV5-6	14	TRBJ1-1	.	.	TGTGCCAGCAGCCCTCGGACTGGGCGGACTGAAGCTTTCTTT	CASSPRTGRTEAFF
TRBV28	16	TRBJ1-4	.	.	TGTGCCAGCAGTTTACAGGGGCTGGCCGGAGGTGAAAAACTGTTTTTT	CASSLQGLAGGEKLFF
TRBV5-1	14	TRBJ1-6	TRBD1	.	TGCGCCAGCAGCTTGGAAACAGGGGATTCACCCCTCCACTTT	CASSLETGDSPLHF
TRBV4-2	16	TRBJ2-1	.	.	TGTGCCAGCAGCCAAGTATTGTCGGGGTCCTACAATGAGCAGTTCTTC	CASSQVLSGSYNEQFF
TRBV5-1	15	TRBJ2-1	.	once	TGCGCCAGCAGCTTGGGGGGAAGCTCCTACAATGAGCAGTTCTTC	CASSLGGSSYNEQFF
TRBV12-3/TRBV12-4	13	TRBJ1-3	.	.	TGTGCCAGCAGTTTGTTCTCTGGAAACACCATATATTTT	CASSLFSGNTIYF
TRBV5-1	16	TRBJ2-7	.	.	TGCGCCAGCAGCTTTGGCGCCGGGGCGACCACCTACGAGCAGTACTTC	CASSFGAGATTYEQYF
TRBV11-2	15	TRBJ2-3	TRBD2	.	TGTGCCAGCAGCTTAGACGGACTAGCAGCCGATACGCAGTATTTT	CASSLDGLAADTQYF
TRBV18	16	TRBJ1-1	TRBD1	.	TGTGCCAGCTCACCTATCGGGACAGGGATCGACACTGAAGCTTTCTTT	CASSPIGTGIDTEAFF
TRBV12-3/TRBV12-4	12	TRBJ2-7	.	.	TGTGCCAGCAGCGTAGGGGAATACGAGCAGTACTTC	CASSVGEYEQYF
TRBV6-5	13	TRBJ2-7	.	few	TGTGCCAGCAGTTTTGGACAGTCCTACGAGCAGTACTTC	CASSFGQSYEQYF
TRBV21-1	20	TRBJ1-4	.	.	TGTGCCAGCAGCAAAGGCCCTGGGACAGCTAAACGTGCAACTAATGAAAAACTGTTTTTT	CASSKGPGTAKRATNEKLFF
TRBV4-1	13	TRBJ2-7	TRBD2	.	TGCGCCAGCAGCTGGGGACTAGCAGGGGAGCAGTACTTC	CASSWGLAGEQYF
TRBV6-2/TRBV6-3	15	TRBJ2-1	TRBD1	.	TGTGCCAGCAGTTACTCTGGACAGGGTTACAATGAGCAGTTCTTC	CASSYSGQGYNEQFF
TRBV28	15	TRBJ2-3	.	.	TGTGCCAGCAGCTCTCCAGGGGCGGGCACAGATACGCAGTATTTT	CASSSPGAGTDTQYF
TRBV27	13	TRBJ2-1	.	.	TGTGCCAGCAGCCCCCGGGAAGACAATGAGCAGTTCTTC	CASSPREDNEQFF
TRBV18	17	TRBJ2-7	TRBD2	.	TGTGCCAGCTCACCACCCAATCTAGCGGGAGGACGGTACGAGCAGTACTTC	CASSPPNLAGGRYEQYF
TRBV29-1	12	TRBJ1-1	.	.	TGCAGCGTTGGGAGGGGCAACACTGAAGCTTTCTTT	CSVGRGNTEAFF
TRBV5-5	17	TRBJ2-1	TRBD2	.	TGTGCCAGCAGCTTGGCCAGAGGACTAGCGGGGCAGAGCGGGCAGTTCTTC	CASSLARGLAGQSGQFF